A single sample gave rise to the 24 T cell receptor beta chains below, sequenced in a study of tumor-infiltrating lymphocytes in primary liver carcinoma. Taking about 19-31 mg of unsorted bulk tissue, the authors co-extracted RNA and DNA. Priming with a constant-region primer yielded TCR beta cDNA from 500 ng total RNA. The TCR beta library was amplified through three nested multiplex PCR rounds in a modified ARM-PCR procedure. The first two PCR rounds, approximately 11 cycles each, used TRBV1-TRBV30 forward primers and a C-beta reverse primer. MiXCR, run by TCRdb on the multiplex PCR reads, gives a single entry per CDR3 protein. The sample shows approximately 30,000 distinct CDR3 sequences, around two thirds of them seen only once. Sequenced material: liver tumor tissue from sampling region 3. As for subset: tumor region T3, left-lateral pole. The receptors originated from a woman aged 25 to 39 with primary liver carcinoma and hepatitis B virus infection.

The table lists this clonotype with a count of one. CDR3 amino acids: CASNFLRNHYNSPLHF. CDR3 nucleotides: TGTGCCAGCAACTTTCTTCGGAACCACTATAATTCACCCCTCCACTTT. This sequence joins TRBV11-2 and TRBJ1-6; D remains ambiguous. This CDR3 is 16 amino acids long. CDR1 and CDR2 from the germline V gene are SGHAT and FQNNGV. Trimming left V 7 bases short and J 3 bases short, with 16 bases between.

Worth noting for this clonotype: The junction departs from the called germline gene at one end, perhaps through a read error. V usage is TRBV11-3 and J usage is TRBJ2-1; the D gene is possibly TRBD2 (6 bases). CDR3 length: 15 amino acids. The V gene's germline CDR1 is SGHNT and CDR2 YENEEA. DNA of the CDR3: TGTGCCAGCAGCCGACTGGCGTGTGGGGGGTATGAGCAGATCTTC. This sequence encodes CASSRLACGGYEQIF.

The chain recombines TRBV4-2 with TRBJ2-7; 8 positions agree with TRBD1. This CDR3 is built from 18 residues. V gave up 3 bases and J gave up 6 bases; unmatched junction bases: 19. Germline loops: CDR1 LGHNA, CDR2 YNFKEQ. The DNA of the CDR3 is TGTGCCAGCAGCCAGGTACACCTAGAACAGGGGGGACCGCTCGAGCAGTACTTC. Amino acids: CASSQVHLEQGGPLEQYF.

In regard to this clonotype: A junction boundary mismatches the germline segment, possibly from a read error. V usage is TRBV7-8 and J usage is TRBJ1-2; 7 nucleotides line up with TRBD1. CDR1 SGHVS and CDR2 FQNEAQ come from the germline V gene. The CDR3 extends over 14 amino acids. CDR3 in DNA: TGTGCCAGCTGCTCCGGCAGGGGGTCCTATGGTTACACCTTC. Protein: CASCSGRGSYGYTF.

The rearrangement links TRBV7-9 to TRBJ2-3; 11 bases line up with TRBD2. This CDR3 contains 17 residues. The V gene end was trimmed by 5 bases and the J gene end by 2 bases; junction bases not matched to a gene: 9. The V gene's germline CDR1 is SEHNR and CDR2 FQNEAQ (reference sequence). The CDR3 DNA follows: TGTGCCAGCAGCCCGGGACTAGCGGAAGACCTCACAGATACGCAGTATTTT. This gives the protein CASSPGLAEDLTDTQYF.

Turning to this clonotype: At one end the junction does not follow the germline gene, possibly because of a read error. The V gene is TRBV4-2, the J gene TRBJ1-1; D is perhaps TRBD1 (5 bases). This CDR3 is built from 16 residues. Germline loops: CDR1 LGHNA, CDR2 YNFKEQ. CDR3 in amino acids: CASSPVEGRGNTGAIF. The CDR3 coding sequence is TGTGCCAGCAGCCCTGTCGAGGGGAGAGGGAACACTGGAGCTATCTTT.

Remarks on this clonotype: The conserved phenylalanine or tryptophan normally closing the CDR3 is absent here, so this likely arose from a read error. The chain couples TRBV11-2 to TRBJ2-7; 8 positions agree with TRBD2. There are 18 residues in the CDR3. CDR1 is SGHAT and CDR2 is FQNNGV in the germline V gene. CDR3 sequence (DNA): TGTGCCAGCAGCTTAGATTGGGTCAGTCTAGCGGGTCCCTACGATCAGTACTTA. It is translated as CASSLDWVSLAGPYDQYL.

This clonotype is a singleton in its sample. The genes are TRBV11-2 and TRBJ2-3; no clear D. Germline lookup yields CDR1 SGHAT and CDR2 FQNNGV. This CDR3 is built from 14 residues. In DNA, the CDR3 is TGTCTTAGCAGCTTAGTTGGGAGCACAGATACGCAGTATTTT. Translating it yields CLSSLVGSTDTQYF.

This clonotype was seen repeatedly, ten times or more. The chain has TRBV4-2 and TRBJ2-7, with D perhaps matching TRBD2 (5 bases). From germline, CDR1 is LGHNA and CDR2 YNFKEQ. V lost 4 bases to trimming and J lost 2 bases, with 21 bases between them. CDR3 length: 17 residues. Here the CDR3 reads CASSPWIASSGTYEQYF. The DNA of the CDR3 is TGTGCCAGCAGCCCCTGGATAGCTAGCAGTGGGACCTACGAGCAGTACTTC.

The count of this clonotype is one. A read error may produce the germline difference seen at one junction end. The V gene is TRBV12-3 or TRBV12-4, the J gene TRBJ2-3; no firm D call. This CDR3 region has 14 residues. CDR3 protein: CANSFGRSIGTQYF. CDR3 bases: TGTGCCAACAGTTTTGGTCGTAGCATAGGTACGCAGTATTTT.

This clonotype was counted at least ten times. V is TRBV11-2 and J is TRBJ2-7; D tentatively reads TRBD1 or TRBD2 (6 bases each). Germline loops: CDR1 SGHAT, CDR2 FQNNGV. The CDR3 runs to 11 residues. Trimming took 5 bases from V and 9 from J, leaving 11 bases between them. Here the CDR3 reads CASSQGGWQYF. The DNA of the CDR3 is TGTGCCAGCAGCCAAGGGGGGTGGCAGTACTTC.

The gene calls are TRBV11-2 and TRBJ2-1; D might be TRBD1 or TRBD2, each matching 5 bases. The CDR3 is 14 amino acids. Germline V gene lookup returns CDR1 SGHAT and CDR2 FQNNGV. The DNA of the CDR3 is TGTGTCAGTAGTCCGGACTCGAGGTATAGGGGACAGTTCTTC. Translated, it gives CVSSPDSRYRGQFF.

Details on this clonotype: At one end, the junction sequence differs from germline, possibly due to a read error. V is TRBV28 and J is TRBJ2-3; the D call may be TRBD1 or TRBD2 (5 bases each). The CDR3 runs to 16 residues. Germline CDR1 reads MDHEN; CDR2 reads SYDVKM. The CDR3 DNA is TGTGCCAGCAGCGACCAGGAGACGGCTAGCACAGGTACGCAGTATTTT. Translation: CASSDQETASTGTQYF.

Of note for this clonotype: One end of the junction is discordant with germline, which a read error may explain. The V and J genes are TRBV11-3 and TRBJ2-3; no reliable D call. CDR3 length equals 14 residues. Germline values: CDR1 SGHNT, CDR2 YENEEA. The chain's CDR3 is CASSLDPSSFIPFF. The CDR3 bases are TGTGCCAGCAGCTTAGATCCGTCCAGTTTCATCCCCTTTTTT. Complete variable domain (other parts from reference TRBV11-3 and TRBJ2-3): EAGVVQSPRYKIIEKKQPVAFWCNPISGHNTLYWYLQNLGQGPELLIRYENEEAVDDSQLPKDRFSAERLKGVDSTLKIQPAELGDSAVYLCASSLDPSSFIPFFGPGTRLTVL.

At least ten counts were recorded for this clonotype. A much more abundant neighbour one base away suggests this may be a read error. This sequence joins TRBV11-2 and TRBJ2-1, with 14 bases fitting TRBD2. Germline V gene lookup returns CDR1 SGHAT and CDR2 FQNNGV. CDR3 size: 17 residues. The CDR3 DNA sequence: TGTGCCAGCAGCAGGAGACTAGCGGGAGGGCCGGGGGATGAGCAGCTCTTC. It yields the protein CASSRRLAGGPGDEQLF.

Notes on this clonotype: One junction end disagrees with the germline gene, perhaps due to a read error. V is TRBV5-1 and J is TRBJ2-7; maybe TRBD1 (6 bases). The CDR3 length is 13 residues. Germline V lookup: CDR1 SGHRS, CDR2 YFSETQ. Here the CDR3 DNA reads TGCGCCAGGAGCTGGGACAAGGCCTACGAGCGGTACTTC. It is translated as CARSWDKAYERYF. The whole variable domain, filled in from reference TRBV5-1 and TRBJ2-7, reads KAGVTQTPRYLIKTRGQQVTLSCSPISGHRSVSWYQQTPGQGLQFLFEYFSETQRNKGNFPGRFSGRQFSNSRSEMNVSTLELGDSALYLCARSWDKAYERYFGPGTRLTVT.

On this clonotype itself: It may be a read error: a sequence one base away is much more abundant. This rearrangement joins TRBV18 to TRBJ2-3; the D gene is possibly TRBD2 (5 bases). The CDR3 is 14 amino acids. The germline gives CDR1 KGHSH, CDR2 LQKENI. CDR3 nucleotide sequence: TGTGCCAGCTCACTCCCCGGGGTCACAGATATGCAGTATTTT. This gives the protein CASSLPGVTDMQYF.

Concerning this clonotype itself: A junction boundary mismatches the germline segment, possibly from a read error. CDR3 in amino acids: CASSSGLRGRVTDGYAF. As DNA, the CDR3 is TGTGCTAGCAGCTCTGGCCTCCGGGGCCGGGTAACTGATGGCTACGCCTTC. The V gene is TRBV11-3, the J gene TRBJ1-2; maybe TRBD1 (5 bases). Germline V gene data show CDR1 as SGHNT and CDR2 as YENEEA. CDR3 length: 17 residues.

This clonotype was counted many times. V and J are TRBV11-3 and TRBJ2-7; 7 bases are shared with TRBD1. CDR1 is SGHNT and CDR2 is YENEEA in the germline V gene. V was clipped by 5 bases and J by 0 bases; unmatched bases: 4. This CDR3 is built from 14 residues. The CDR3 DNA reads TGTGCCAGCAGCACAGGGGCAAGCTCCTACGAGCAGTACTTC. This sequence encodes CASSTGASSYEQYF.

By share of the sample, this clonotype is medium-sized. The chain recombines TRBV11-2 with TRBJ2-5; possible D gene TRBD2, 6 bases. The CDR3 spans 16 residues. Per the germline V gene, CDR1 is SGHAT and CDR2 is FQNNGV. V was cut by 6 bases and J by 0 bases, with 17 bases left in between. CDR3 region: CASRSRDSAHQETQYF. The CDR3 nucleotides are TGTGCCAGCAGATCCCGGGACTCGGCCCACCAAGAGACCCAGTACTTC.

This chain connects TRBV10-3 to TRBJ2-7, with no clear D. The ends were cut back, 6 bases at V and 3 bases at J, with 15 bases in the middle. Germline assignment: CDR1 ENHRY and CDR2 SYGVKD. The CDR3 consists of 14 residues. The CDR3 here is CAISDPDRGYEQYF. CDR3 bases: TGTGCCATCAGCGACCCCGACCGAGGCTACGAGCAGTACTTC.

The V call is TRBV11-2, the J call TRBJ1-1; D gene unclear. The CDR3 length is 11 residues. The germline V gene encodes CDR1 SGHAT and CDR2 FQNNGV. The DNA of the CDR3 is TGTATCAGCAGATACCACACTGAAGCTTTCTTT. Amino acid sequence: CISRYHTEAFF.

As concerns this clonotype: This CDR3 is missing its conserved last phenylalanine or tryptophan, likely due to a read error. The J gene is TRBJ2-5, the V gene TRBV11-2; 8 positions agree with TRBD1. Looked up from germline, CDR1 is SGHAT and CDR2 is FQNNGV. The CDR3 loop spans 17 amino acids. The CDR3: CVSSPPGQGVGKETQYI. CDR3 in DNA: TGTGTCAGCAGCCCCCCTGGACAGGGAGTTGGGAAAGAGACTCAGTACATC.

Comments on this clonotype: The CDR3 does not end in the conserved phenylalanine or tryptophan, so this is likely a read error. The chain links TRBV6-5 to TRBJ2-2, with D perhaps assigned TRBD1 or TRBD2 (6 bases each). Germline lookup yields CDR1 MNHEY and CDR2 SVGAGI. The CDR3 covers 18 residues. CDR3 DNA sequence: TGTGCCAGCGGTTACTCCCCAGGGGTCGGGAGAGGCACCGGGGAGCTGTTTCTT. As protein: CASGYSPGVGRGTGELFL.